These 21 T cell receptor beta chains share one sample of origin, sequenced in a study of cytomegalovirus exposure and HLA in healthy donors. The PCR ran on 60 Vbeta and 13 Jbeta primers. Sequencing used immunoSEQ multiplex PCR; TCRdb keeps in-frame clones, though not all of them. The sample has some 130,000 clones, roughly 70% seen once; the top ten hold around 1.6%. The sequenced sample was PBMCs. The receptors derive from a human donor in good health.

The chain is built from TRBV5-4 and TRBJ1-2; D might be TRBD1 (5 bases). Germline CDR1 is SGHNT and CDR2 is YYREEE (reference sequence). CDR3 size: 13 residues. V lost 0 bases and J lost 5, with 8 bases in between. In DNA, the CDR3 is TGTGCCAGCAGCTTGGGCAGGGCATATGGCTACACCTTC. Translating gives CASSLGRAYGYTF.

This clone was found a few times. V usage is TRBV19 and J usage is TRBJ1-4; D may be TRBD1 (6 bases). The germline gives CDR1 LNHDA, CDR2 SQIVND (reference sequence). V lost 2 bases to trimming and J lost 8 bases, with 15 bases between them. The length of the CDR3 is 15 residues. This chain's CDR3 is CASSISGHGTEKLFF. The CDR3 DNA follows: TGTGCCAGTAGTATATCGGGACACGGGACGGAAAAACTGTTTTTT.

This chain joins TRBV27 and TRBJ2-1; 11 bases are a match to TRBD2. With V trimmed by 3 bases and J by 7 bases, 2 bases remained unmatched. The CDR3 consists of 14 residues. In germline, CDR1 is MNHEY, CDR2 SMNVEV (reference sequence). The CDR3 region is CASSLGLAVNEQFF. In DNA, the CDR3 is TGTGCCAGCAGTTTGGGACTAGCGGTAAATGAGCAGTTCTTC.

This chain uses TRBV28 with TRBJ2-2; 11 nucleotides agree with TRBD2. CDR3 length: 17 amino acids. The V gene's germline CDR1 is MDHEN and CDR2 SYDVKM. Trimming cost V 2 bases and J 3 bases; bases outside gene matches: 5. CDR3 sequence: CASSLPTSGSYTGELFF. The CDR3 nucleotides are TGTGCCAGCAGTTTACCCACTAGCGGGAGTTACACCGGGGAGCTGTTTTTT.

V and J are TRBV5-6 and TRBJ2-1; TRBD2 agrees at 7 bases. Germline-derived CDR1 and CDR2 are SGHDT and YYEEEE. The J segment lost 0 bases and the V segment lost 4 bases, leaving 4 bases of the junction unmatched. This CDR3 is 15 amino acids long. The CDR3: CASSRAGSSYNEQFF. Here the CDR3 DNA reads TGTGCCAGCAGCCGAGCGGGAAGCTCCTACAATGAGCAGTTCTTC.

This clone turned up a few times. The CDR3 is CASSNSIQGNGYTF. The CDR3 DNA reads as TGCGCCAGCAGCAACTCCATACAGGGGAACGGCTACACCTTC. The chain employs TRBV5-1 and TRBJ1-2, with 7 positions matching TRBD1. The V segment lost 4 bases and the J segment 8 bases; nucleotides outside the gene matches: 11. The CDR3 contains 14 residues. Germline V lookup: CDR1 SGHRS, CDR2 YFSETQ.

This clone was seen a handful of times. The gene calls are TRBV19 and TRBJ1-4, with 8 bases identical to TRBD1. CDR1 and CDR2 from the germline V gene are LNHDA and SQIVND (reference sequence). The CDR3 is made up of 14 amino acids. V trimming: 7 bases; J trimming: 4 bases; junction bases outside the gene matches: 5. The CDR3 is CASTKDRDNEKLFF. As DNA, the CDR3 is TGTGCCAGTACCAAGGACAGGGATAATGAAAAACTGTTTTTT.

This clone was picked up a small number of times. The rearrangement uses TRBV5-1 and TRBJ2-1, with 12 bases lining up with TRBD2. V lost 5 bases, J lost 6 bases, and 15 bases stayed unmatched. The germline V gene encodes CDR1 SGHRS and CDR2 YFSETQ. The CDR3 runs 18 residues. The CDR3 reads CASRTGVLAGGPVNEQFF. CDR3 nucleotides: TGCGCCAGCAGGACAGGGGTCCTAGCGGGAGGGCCGGTCAATGAGCAGTTCTTC.

The chain combines TRBV5-8 with TRBJ1-1; possible D gene TRBD1, 6 bases. The V and J ends lost 4 bases and 10 bases respectively, with 26 bases between them. Germline V gene data show CDR1 as SGHTS and CDR2 as YDEGEE. This CDR3 region has 16 residues. The CDR3 loop is CASSETLGQPGRGAFF. CDR3 sequence (DNA): TGTGCCAGCAGCGAAACCTTAGGACAGCCCGGGAGGGGAGCTTTCTTT.

This clone has more than one count but fewer than ten. This rearrangement joins TRBV7-9 to TRBJ2-2; the match to TRBD1 covers 11 bases. The junction had 5 bases not matched to a gene; V was cut back by 5 bases and J by 6 bases. Germline-derived CDR1 and CDR2 are SEHNR and FQNEAQ (reference sequence). The CDR3 totals 15 residues. The CDR3 DNA sequence: TGTGCCAGCAGCGGGGACAGGGGGTTCTCCGGGGAGCTGTTTTTT. Translation: CASSGDRGFSGELFF.

The CDR3 sequence: CASSTTPGTSGRGQTQYF. The CDR3 coding sequence is TGTGCCAGCAGCACGACCCCCGGGACTAGCGGGAGAGGGCAGACCCAGTACTTC. The chain carries TRBV7-2 and TRBJ2-5, with 14 bases lining up with TRBD2. The CDR3 is 18 residues long. Trimming removed 5 bases from V and 6 bases from J; junction bases left unmatched: 14. CDR1 and CDR2 (germline): SGHTA, FQGNSA.

V is TRBV28 and J is TRBJ2-1, with D possibly being TRBD1 (6 bases). Trimming removed 1 base from V and 10 bases from J, with 20 bases in between. The CDR3 extends over 16 amino acids. Germline assignment: CDR1 MDHEN and CDR2 SYDVKM. DNA of the CDR3: TGTGCCAGCAGTTTATTTCTGGGGGCCGACTCCCGGGAGCAGTTCTTC. It encodes CASSLFLGADSREQFF.

The rearrangement joins TRBV4-3 to TRBJ2-1; 9 bases map to TRBD1. The CDR3 runs 17 residues. Germline loops: CDR1 LGHNA, CDR2 YSLEER. Trimming took 0 bases from V and 3 from J; bases not matched to a gene: 6. For the CDR3, the DNA is TGCGCCAGCAGCCAAGACCTCGGGACAGGGAACTACAATGAGCAGTTCTTC. Amino acids: CASSQDLGTGNYNEQFF.

The chain carries TRBV19 and TRBJ2-1, with 12 bases lining up with TRBD2. With V trimmed by 6 bases and J by 0 bases, 6 bases remained unmatched. The germline V gene has CDR1 LNHDA and CDR2 SQIVND (reference sequence). The CDR3 spans 17 residues. Here the CDR3 DNA reads TGTGCCAGTAGAAAGGGACTAGCGGGTAGCTCCTACAATGAGCAGTTCTTC. It is translated as CASRKGLAGSSYNEQFF.

This clone was seen a single time. The V and J genes are TRBV5-3 and TRBJ2-6, with 7 bases that match TRBD2. TRBV5-3 is an ORF; its function is uncertain. J gave up 2 bases and V 7 bases, and 9 bases lay outside the gene matches. This CDR3 comprises 16 residues. The CDR3 coding sequence is TGTGCCAGACTTACTCCCCGGGAGGCTGGGGCCAACGTCCTGACTTTC. Protein sequence: CARLTPREAGANVLTF.

This chain connects TRBV7-9 to TRBJ2-3; 8 nucleotides match TRBD2. With 3 bases clipped from V and 3 bases from J, the junction kept 5 bases outside the gene matches. The CDR3 sequence is 15 residues long. The germline gives CDR1 SEHNR, CDR2 FQNEAQ (reference sequence). CDR3 nucleotides: TGTGCCAGCAGCTTTGAGCGGGGGACGACAGATACGCAGTATTTT. Amino acids: CASSFERGTTDTQYF.

CDR3 loop: CASSLDGTSYEQYF. CDR3 coding DNA: TGTGCCAGCAGCTTAGACGGGACTAGCTACGAGCAGTACTTC. This chain connects TRBV11-3 to TRBJ2-7; 8 bases fit TRBD2. The CDR3 has 14 amino acids. CDR1 and CDR2 from the germline V gene are SGHNT and YENEEA. V trimming: 0 bases; J trimming: 3 bases; junction bases outside the gene matches: 1.

V and J are TRBV28 and TRBJ1-2; TRBD1 might be the D (6 bases). Trimming left V 5 bases short and J 4 bases short, with 11 bases between. Per the germline V gene, CDR1 is MDHEN and CDR2 is SYDVKM. The length of the CDR3 is 13 residues. CDR3 bases: TGTGCCAGCAGTATCAGGGGAGCCTATGGCTACACCTTC. This codes for CASSIRGAYGYTF.

This clone has a handful of counts. This chain links TRBV19 with TRBJ1-4; D is undetermined. The CDR3 totals 16 residues. Germline V gene data show CDR1 as LNHDA and CDR2 as SQIVND (reference sequence). Trimming took 4 bases from V and 12 from J, leaving 24 bases between them. CDR3 nucleotide sequence: TGTGCCAGTAGTACCCTCGCAGGAGGCCCCGCGACGCAACTGTTTTTT. This codes for CASSTLAGGPATQLFF.

This clone was counted a few times. CDR3 protein: CASGLGHRIGETQYF. CDR3 nucleotides: TGTGCTAGTGGTTTGGGACACAGGATTGGGGAGACCCAGTACTTC. The chain links TRBV12-5 to TRBJ2-5; perhaps TRBD1 as D (5 bases). V lost 1 base and J 5 bases, leaving 14 bases between the germline ends. CDR1 is LGHNT and CDR2 is FRNRAP in the germline V gene. The CDR3 extends over 15 amino acids.

The rearrangement joins TRBV6-1 to TRBJ1-2; D uncertain. The germline gives CDR1 MNHNS, CDR2 SASEGT. V lost 0 bases, J lost 4 bases, and 9 bases lay in between. The CDR3 is made up of 14 amino acids. The CDR3 DNA follows: TGTGCCAGCAGTGAAGCGGAGTTATTCTATGGCTACACCTTC. Translating it yields CASSEAELFYGYTF.